The source of this TCR beta chain is a study of blood T cell repertoires in COVID-19. Study information: The study drew acute and convalescent COVID-19 samples from the United States, Italy and Spain.

Sequencing was performed with immunoSEQ multiplex PCR; in TCRdb, only in-frame clones are kept and a portion is missing. The table shows some 150,000 clones, with about 91% occurring only once. Looked up from germline, CDR1 is LNHDA and CDR2 is SQIVND (reference sequence). Trimming took off 3 bases at V and 5 bases at J, with 10 bases between the two ends. The CDR3 has 13 residues. Sequencing was performed on peripheral blood. This clonotype originated in a woman between 50 and 59 years old with acute or convalescent COVID-19. The chain combines TRBV19 with TRBJ1-1; D unclear. The CDR3 here is CASSILGGTEAFF. The CDR3 nucleotides are TGTGCCAGTAGTATTCTGGGAGGTACTGAAGCTTTCTTT. Full variable domain (rest looked up from reference TRBV19 and TRBJ1-1): DGGITQSPKYLFRKEGQNVTLSCEQNLNHDAMYWYRQDPGQGLRLIYYSQIVNDFQKGDIAEGYSVSREKKESFPLTVTSAQKNPTAFYLCASSILGGTEAFFGQGTRLTVV.